This record concerns one TCR beta chain sequence. What it recognizes is unknown. The data stem from a study of Ad26.COV2.S vaccination and SARS-CoV-2 variants. Study observations and caveats: The TCR-based breadth and depth measures might underestimate overall T cell responses. Those who received vaccine or placebo ended up with similar non-spike TCR breadth.

Described treatment: around 19 received Ad26.COV2.S at low or high dose, single or two shots; roughly five received placebo; per-sample allocation not given. Sampling occurred on day 63 after the first vaccine or placebo injection. This table comes from immunoSEQ multiplex PCR, and its TCRdb copy is limited to in-frame clones, with some not included. Of 350,000 to 450,000 clones in the sample, 92% were seen once. This sequence was found in a person between 18 and 65 years old who received the Ad26.COV2.S COVID-19 vaccine or a placebo. The sample was peripheral blood, taken in a trial of Ad26.COV2.S vaccine versus placebo.

The CDR3 protein is CASSPVGYTEAFF. For the CDR3, the DNA is TGTGCCAGCTCACCTGTGGGGTACACTGAAGCTTTCTTT. This chain links TRBV18 with TRBJ1-1; no reliable D call. V was trimmed by 3 bases and J by 3 bases, leaving 8 bases between them. Germline CDR1 KGHSH, CDR2 LQKENI. The CDR3 extends over 13 amino acids.